This T cell receptor (beta chain) was recorded in a study of control samples from healthy donors and cancer patients. Libraries were prepared by immunoSEQ multiplex PCR; TCRdb keeps only in-frame clonotypes and omits some of them. The table shows about 26,000 clones, with 70% to 90% occurring only once. Germline CDR1 and CDR2: MNHNY and SVGAGI (reference sequence). CDR3 size: 15 residues. V shed 3 bases, J shed 5 bases, and the junction held 6 bases outside the gene matches. Sequenced material: PBMCs. The V call is TRBV6-6, the J call TRBJ2-2; 7 bases map to TRBD2. The receptor was isolated from a woman aged 55-69 years with head and neck cancer. Here the CDR3 DNA reads TGTGCCAGCAGTTATAGGGAGGGCCGAACCGGGGAGCTGTTTTTT. Translation gives CASSYREGRTGELFF.